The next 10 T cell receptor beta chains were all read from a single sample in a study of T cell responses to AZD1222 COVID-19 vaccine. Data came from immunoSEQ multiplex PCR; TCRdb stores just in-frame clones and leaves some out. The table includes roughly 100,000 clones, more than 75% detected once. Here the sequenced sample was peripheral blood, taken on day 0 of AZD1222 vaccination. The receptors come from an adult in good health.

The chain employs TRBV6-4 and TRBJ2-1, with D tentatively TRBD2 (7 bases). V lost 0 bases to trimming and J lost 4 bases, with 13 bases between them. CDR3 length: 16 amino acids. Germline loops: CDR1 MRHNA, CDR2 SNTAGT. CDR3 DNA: TGTGCCAGCAGTGACTCGACGGGGGGCGATTACAATGAGCAGTTCTTC. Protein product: CASSDSTGGDYNEQFF.

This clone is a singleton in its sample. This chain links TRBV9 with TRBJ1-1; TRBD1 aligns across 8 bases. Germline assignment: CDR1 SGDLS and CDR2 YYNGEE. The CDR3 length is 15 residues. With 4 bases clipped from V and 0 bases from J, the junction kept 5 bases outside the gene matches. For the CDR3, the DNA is TGTGCCAGCAGCTCAGGACAGGGCCTGAACACTGAAGCTTTCTTT. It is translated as CASSSGQGLNTEAFF.

CDR3 amino acids: CASSQGDRGEWREAFF. The CDR3, as DNA: TGCGCCAGCAGCCAAGGGGACAGGGGGGAATGGAGGGAAGCTTTCTTT. The V and J genes are TRBV4-1 and TRBJ1-1; 11 bases map to TRBD1. The germline V gene has CDR1 MGHRA and CDR2 YSYEKL. CDR3 length equals 16 residues. With V trimmed by 1 base and J by 8 bases, 9 bases remained unmatched.

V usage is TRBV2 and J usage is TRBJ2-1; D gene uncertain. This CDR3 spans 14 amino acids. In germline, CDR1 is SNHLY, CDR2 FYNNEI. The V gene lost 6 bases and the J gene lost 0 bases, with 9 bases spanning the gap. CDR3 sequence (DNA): TGTGCCAGCAGCCCTGAGAGCTCCTACAATGAGCAGTTCTTC. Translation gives CASSPESSYNEQFF.

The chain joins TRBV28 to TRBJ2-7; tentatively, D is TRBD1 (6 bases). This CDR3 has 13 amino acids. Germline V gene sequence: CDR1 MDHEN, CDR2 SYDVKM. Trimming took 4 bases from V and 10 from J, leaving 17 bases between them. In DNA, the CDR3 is TGTGCCAGCAGTTCCCAAAACAGGGTTTCCCAGTACTTC. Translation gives CASSSQNRVSQYF.

CDR3: CATSRGTGHYGYTF. In DNA, the CDR3 is TGTGCCACCAGCAGAGGGACAGGGCACTATGGCTACACCTTC. This chain uses TRBV15 with TRBJ1-2, with 8 bases aligning to TRBD1. Germline V gives CDR1 LNHNV, CDR2 YYDKDF (reference sequence). The CDR3 sequence is 14 residues long. V shed 1 base, J shed 3 bases, and the junction held 1 base outside the gene matches.

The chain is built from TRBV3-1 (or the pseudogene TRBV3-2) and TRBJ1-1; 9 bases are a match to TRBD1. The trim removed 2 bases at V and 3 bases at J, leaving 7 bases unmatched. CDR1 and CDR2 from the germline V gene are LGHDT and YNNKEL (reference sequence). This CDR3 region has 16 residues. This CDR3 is CASSQTGGRYYTEAFF. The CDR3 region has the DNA TGTGCCAGCAGCCAAACAGGGGGCAGATACTACACTGAAGCTTTCTTT.

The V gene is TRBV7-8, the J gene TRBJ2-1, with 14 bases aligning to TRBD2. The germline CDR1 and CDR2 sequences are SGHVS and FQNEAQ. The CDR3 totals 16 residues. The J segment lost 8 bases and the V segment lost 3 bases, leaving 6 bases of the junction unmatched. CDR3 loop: CASSLETSGGADEQFF. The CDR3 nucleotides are TGTGCCAGCAGCTTGGAGACTAGCGGGGGGGCCGATGAGCAGTTCTTC. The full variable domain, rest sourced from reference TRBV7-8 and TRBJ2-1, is GAGVSQSPRYKVAKRGQDVALRCDPISGHVSLFWYQQALGQGPEFLTYFQNEAQLDKSGLPSDRFFAERPEGSVSTLKIQRTQQEDSAVYLCASSLETSGGADEQFFGPGTRLTVL.

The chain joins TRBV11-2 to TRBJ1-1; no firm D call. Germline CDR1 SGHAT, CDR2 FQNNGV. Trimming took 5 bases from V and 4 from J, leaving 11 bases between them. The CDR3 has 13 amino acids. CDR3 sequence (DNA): TGTGCCAGCAGCGAGGCGCCAGGCACTGAAGCTTTCTTT. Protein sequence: CASSEAPGTEAFF.

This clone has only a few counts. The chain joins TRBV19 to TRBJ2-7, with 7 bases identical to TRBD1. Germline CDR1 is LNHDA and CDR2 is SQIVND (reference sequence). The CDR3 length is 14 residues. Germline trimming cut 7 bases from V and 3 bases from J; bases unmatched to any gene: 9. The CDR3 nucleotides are TGTGCCAGTAAGAAGGGACAGCATTTCTACGAGCAGTACTTC. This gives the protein CASKKGQHFYEQYF. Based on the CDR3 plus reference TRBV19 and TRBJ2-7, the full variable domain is DGGITQSPKYLFRKEGQNVTLSCEQNLNHDAMYWYRQDPGQGLRLIYYSQIVNDFQKGDIAEGYSVSREKKESFPLTVTSAQKNPTAFYLCASKKGQHFYEQYFGPGTRLTVT.